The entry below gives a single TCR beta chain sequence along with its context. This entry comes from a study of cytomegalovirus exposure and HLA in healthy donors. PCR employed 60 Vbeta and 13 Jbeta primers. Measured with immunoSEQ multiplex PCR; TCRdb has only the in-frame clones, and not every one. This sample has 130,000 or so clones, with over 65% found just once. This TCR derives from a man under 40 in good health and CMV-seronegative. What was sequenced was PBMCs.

CDR3 sequence reads: CASSRQDLDTGELFF. CDR3 DNA: TGCGCCAGCAGCCGACAGGATCTGGACACCGGGGAGCTGTTTTTT. This chain joins TRBV4-1 and TRBJ2-2, with D perhaps TRBD1 (6 bases). The CDR3 extends over 15 amino acids. Deletions cut 4 bases from V and 3 bases from J, with 12 bases between. Per the germline V gene, CDR1 is MGHRA and CDR2 is YSYEKL.